This TCR beta chain appears in the sequencing data of a study of T cells in localized non-small cell lung cancer. The method was immunoSEQ multiplex PCR; TCRdb's version includes in-frame clones alone and lacks a portion of them. The sample contains roughly 72,000 clones, approximately 80% of which appear only once. The source is an older female donor with stage I lung adenocarcinoma. The starting material was peripheral blood, obtained before any cancer treatment.

This CDR3 reads CASSLGGQEYF. CDR3 nucleotides: TGTGCCAGCAGCTTAGGGGGACAGGAGTATTTT. The chain is built from TRBV7-9 and TRBJ2-3; TRBD1 matches at 8 bases. The CDR3 has 11 residues. V shed 1 base and J 13 bases; nucleotides not matched to a gene: 1. Germline V gene sequence: CDR1 SEHNR, CDR2 FQNEAQ (reference sequence).